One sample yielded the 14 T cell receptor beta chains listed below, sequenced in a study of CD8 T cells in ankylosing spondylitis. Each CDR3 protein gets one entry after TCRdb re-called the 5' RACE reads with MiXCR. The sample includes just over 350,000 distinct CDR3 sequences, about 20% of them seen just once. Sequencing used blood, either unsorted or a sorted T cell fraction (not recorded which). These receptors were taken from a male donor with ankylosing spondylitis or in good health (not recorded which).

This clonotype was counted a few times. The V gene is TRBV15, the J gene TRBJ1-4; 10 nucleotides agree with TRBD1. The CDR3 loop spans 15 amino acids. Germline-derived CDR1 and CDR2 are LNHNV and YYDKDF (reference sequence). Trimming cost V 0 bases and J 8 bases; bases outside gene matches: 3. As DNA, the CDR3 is TGTGCCACCAGCAGAGAAGACAGGGGGCGGGAAAAACTGTTTTTT. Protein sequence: CATSREDRGREKLFF.

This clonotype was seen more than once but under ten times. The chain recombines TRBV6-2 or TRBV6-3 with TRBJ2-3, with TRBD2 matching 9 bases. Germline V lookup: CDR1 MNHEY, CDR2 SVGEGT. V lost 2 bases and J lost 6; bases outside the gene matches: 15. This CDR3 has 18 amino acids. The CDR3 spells CASSYALAGSNKGDTQYF. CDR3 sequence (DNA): TGTGCCAGCAGTTACGCGCTAGCGGGGTCCAACAAAGGCGATACGCAGTATTTT.

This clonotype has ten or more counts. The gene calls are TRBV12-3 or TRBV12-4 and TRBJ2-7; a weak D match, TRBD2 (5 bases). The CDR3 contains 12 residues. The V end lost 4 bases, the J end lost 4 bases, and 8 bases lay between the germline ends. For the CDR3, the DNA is TGTGCCAGCAGTTCGGGAACTTACGAGCAGTACTTC. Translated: CASSSGTYEQYF.

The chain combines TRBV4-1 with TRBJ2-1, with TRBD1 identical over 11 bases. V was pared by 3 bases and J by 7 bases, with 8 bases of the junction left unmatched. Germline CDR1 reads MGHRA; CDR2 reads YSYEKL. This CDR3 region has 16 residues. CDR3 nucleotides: TGCGCCAGCAGCCACACCGGGACAGGGGGACCAAATGAGCAGTTCTTC. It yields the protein CASSHTGTGGPNEQFF.

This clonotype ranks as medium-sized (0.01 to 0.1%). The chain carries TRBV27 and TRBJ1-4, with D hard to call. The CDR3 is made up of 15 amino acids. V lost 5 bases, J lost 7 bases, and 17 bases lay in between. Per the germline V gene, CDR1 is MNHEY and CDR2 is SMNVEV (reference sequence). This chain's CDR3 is CASSPSRVRFEKLFF. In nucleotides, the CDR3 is TGTGCCAGCAGTCCGTCCCGGGTCAGATTTGAAAAACTGTTTTTT.

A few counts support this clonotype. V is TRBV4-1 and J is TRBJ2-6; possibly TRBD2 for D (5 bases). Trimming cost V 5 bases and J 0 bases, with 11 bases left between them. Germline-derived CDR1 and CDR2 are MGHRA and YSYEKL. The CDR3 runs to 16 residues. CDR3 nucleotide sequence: TGCGCCAGCAGCTGGTTCGGGAACTCTGGGGCCAACGTCCTGACTTTC. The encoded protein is CASSWFGNSGANVLTF.

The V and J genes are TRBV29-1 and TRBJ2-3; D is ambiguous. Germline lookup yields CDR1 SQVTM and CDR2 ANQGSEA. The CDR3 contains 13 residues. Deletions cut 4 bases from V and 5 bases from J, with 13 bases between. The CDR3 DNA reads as TGCAGCGTTGGGAGTTCGTGGGGAGATACGCAGTATTTT. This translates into CSVGSSWGDTQYF.

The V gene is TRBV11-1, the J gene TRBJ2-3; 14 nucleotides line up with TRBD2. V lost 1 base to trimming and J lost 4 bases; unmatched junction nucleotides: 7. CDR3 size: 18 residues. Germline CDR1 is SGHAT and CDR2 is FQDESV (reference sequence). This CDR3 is CASSLGLAGGPGADTQYF. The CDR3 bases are TGTGCCAGCAGCTTAGGACTAGCGGGGGGGCCGGGTGCAGATACGCAGTATTTT.

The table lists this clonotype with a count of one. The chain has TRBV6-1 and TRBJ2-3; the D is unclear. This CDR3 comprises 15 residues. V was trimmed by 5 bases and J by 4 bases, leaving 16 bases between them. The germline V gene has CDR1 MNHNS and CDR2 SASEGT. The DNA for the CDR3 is TGTGCCAGCAGTACGGCCAGTACAGCCCCAGATACGCAGTATTTT. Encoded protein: CASSTASTAPDTQYF.

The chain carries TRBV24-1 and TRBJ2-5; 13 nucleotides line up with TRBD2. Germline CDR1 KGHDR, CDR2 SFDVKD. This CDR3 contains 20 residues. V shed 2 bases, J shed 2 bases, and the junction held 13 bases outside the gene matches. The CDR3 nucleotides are TGTGCCACCAGTGATTGGACTAGCGGGGGTTTCGGCCTCCCTCAAGAGACCCAGTACTTC. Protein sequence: CATSDWTSGGFGLPQETQYF.

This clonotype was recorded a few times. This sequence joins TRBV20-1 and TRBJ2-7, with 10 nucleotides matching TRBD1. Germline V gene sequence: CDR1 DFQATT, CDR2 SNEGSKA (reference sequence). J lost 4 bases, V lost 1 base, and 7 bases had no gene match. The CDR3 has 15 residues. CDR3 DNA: TGCAGTGCTAGAGTATTCGGGACAGGGGATTACGAGCAGTACTTC. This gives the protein CSARVFGTGDYEQYF.

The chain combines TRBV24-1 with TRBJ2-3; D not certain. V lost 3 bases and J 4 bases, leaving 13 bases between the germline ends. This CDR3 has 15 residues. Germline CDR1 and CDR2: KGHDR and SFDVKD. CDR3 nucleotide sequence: TGTGCCACCAGTGATGACCAAGGGATGGCAGATACGCAGTATTTT. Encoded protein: CATSDDQGMADTQYF.

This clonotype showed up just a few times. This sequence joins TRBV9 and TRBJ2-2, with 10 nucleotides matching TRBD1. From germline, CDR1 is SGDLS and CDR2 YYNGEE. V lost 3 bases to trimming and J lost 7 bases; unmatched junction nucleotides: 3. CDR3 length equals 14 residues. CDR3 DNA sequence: TGTGCCAGCAGCGAGGGGACAGGGGTCGGGGAGCTGTTTTTT. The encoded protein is CASSEGTGVGELFF.

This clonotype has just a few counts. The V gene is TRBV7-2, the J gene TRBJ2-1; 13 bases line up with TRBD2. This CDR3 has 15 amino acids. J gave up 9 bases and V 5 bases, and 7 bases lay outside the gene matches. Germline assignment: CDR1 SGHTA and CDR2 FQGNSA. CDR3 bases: TGTGCCAGCAGCCTAGGGACTAGCGGGGTAGTTGAGCAGTTCTTC. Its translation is CASSLGTSGVVEQFF.